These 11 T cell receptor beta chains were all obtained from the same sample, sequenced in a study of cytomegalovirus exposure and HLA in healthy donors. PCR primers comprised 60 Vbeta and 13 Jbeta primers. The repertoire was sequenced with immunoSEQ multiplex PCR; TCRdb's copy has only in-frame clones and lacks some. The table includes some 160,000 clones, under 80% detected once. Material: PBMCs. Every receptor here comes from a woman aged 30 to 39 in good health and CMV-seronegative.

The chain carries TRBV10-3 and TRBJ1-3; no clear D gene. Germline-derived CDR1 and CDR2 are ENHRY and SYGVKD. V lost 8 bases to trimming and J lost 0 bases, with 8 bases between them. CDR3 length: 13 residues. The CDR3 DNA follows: TGTGCCATCTCCGGTTTCTCTGGAAACACCATATATTTT. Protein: CAISGFSGNTIYF.

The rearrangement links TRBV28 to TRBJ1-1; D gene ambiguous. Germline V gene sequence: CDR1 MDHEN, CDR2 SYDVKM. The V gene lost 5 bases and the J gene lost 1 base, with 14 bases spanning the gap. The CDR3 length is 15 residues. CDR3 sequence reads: CASSARRRPNTEAFF. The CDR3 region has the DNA TGTGCCAGCAGTGCTCGCAGGCGACCGAACACTGAAGCTTTCTTT.

The CDR3 region is CASSVSASQDTQYF. In DNA, the CDR3 is TGTGCCAGCAGCGTATCTGCTAGCCAAGATACGCAGTATTTT. The rearrangement links TRBV9 to TRBJ2-3; possibly TRBD2 for D (5 bases). The V gene lost 1 base and the J gene lost 5 bases, with 11 bases spanning the gap. The CDR3 is 14 residues long. Germline V gene lookup returns CDR1 SGDLS and CDR2 YYNGEE. Full variable domain (remainder filled in from reference TRBV9 and TRBJ2-3): DSGVTQTPKHLITATGQRVTLRCSPRSGDLSVYWYQQSLDQGLQFLIQYYNGEERAKGNILERFSAQQFPDLHSELNLSSLELGDSALYFCASSVSASQDTQYFGPGTRLTVL.

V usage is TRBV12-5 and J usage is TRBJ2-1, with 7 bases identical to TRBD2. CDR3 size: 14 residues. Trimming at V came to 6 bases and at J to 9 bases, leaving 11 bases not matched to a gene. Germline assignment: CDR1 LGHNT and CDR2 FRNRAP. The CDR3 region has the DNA TGTGCTAGTGGAATTAGCGGGTCTGTTCGTGAGCAGTTCTTC. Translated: CASGISGSVREQFF.

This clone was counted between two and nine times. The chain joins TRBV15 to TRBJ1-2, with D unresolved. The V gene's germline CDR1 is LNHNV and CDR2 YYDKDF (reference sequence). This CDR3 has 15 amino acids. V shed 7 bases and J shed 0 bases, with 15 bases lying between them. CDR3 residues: CATTFERNPNYGYTF. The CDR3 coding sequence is TGTGCCACCACGTTCGAGAGAAATCCTAACTATGGCTACACCTTC. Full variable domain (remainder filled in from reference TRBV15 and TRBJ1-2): DAMVIQNPRYQVTQFGKPVTLSCSQTLNHNVMYWYQQKSSQAPKLLFHYYDKDFNNEADTPDNFQSRRPNTSFCFLDIRSPGLGDTAMYLCATTFERNPNYGYTFGSGTRLTVV.

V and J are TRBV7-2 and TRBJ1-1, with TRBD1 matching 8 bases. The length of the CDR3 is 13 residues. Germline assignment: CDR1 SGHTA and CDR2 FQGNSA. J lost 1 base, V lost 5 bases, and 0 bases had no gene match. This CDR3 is CASSGQGNTEAFF. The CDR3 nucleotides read TGTGCCAGCAGCGGACAGGGGAACACTGAAGCTTTCTTT.

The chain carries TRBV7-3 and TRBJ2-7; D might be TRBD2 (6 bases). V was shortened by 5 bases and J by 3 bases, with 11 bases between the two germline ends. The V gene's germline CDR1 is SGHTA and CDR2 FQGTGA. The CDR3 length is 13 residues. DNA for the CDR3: TGTGCCAGCAGCGCCATGGGGGGCTACGAGCAGTACTTC. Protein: CASSAMGGYEQYF.

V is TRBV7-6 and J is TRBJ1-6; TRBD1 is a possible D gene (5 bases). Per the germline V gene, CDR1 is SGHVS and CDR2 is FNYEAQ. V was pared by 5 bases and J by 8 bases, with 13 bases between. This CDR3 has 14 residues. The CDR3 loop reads CASSQGIGDSPLHF. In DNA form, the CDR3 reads TGTGCCAGCAGCCAAGGGATAGGGGATTCACCCCTCCACTTT.

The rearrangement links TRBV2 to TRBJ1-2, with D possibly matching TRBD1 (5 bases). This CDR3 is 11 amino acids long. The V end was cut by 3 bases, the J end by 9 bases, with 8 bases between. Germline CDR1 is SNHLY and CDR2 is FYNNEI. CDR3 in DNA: TGTGCCAGCAGTGAGCGGGGGAGCTACACCTTC. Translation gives CASSERGSYTF.

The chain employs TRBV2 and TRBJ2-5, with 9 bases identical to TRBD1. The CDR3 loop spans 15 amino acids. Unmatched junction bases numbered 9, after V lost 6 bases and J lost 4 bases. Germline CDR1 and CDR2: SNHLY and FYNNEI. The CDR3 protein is CASRWDRVVGETQYF. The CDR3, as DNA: TGTGCCAGCAGGTGGGACAGGGTCGTTGGAGAGACCCAGTACTTC.

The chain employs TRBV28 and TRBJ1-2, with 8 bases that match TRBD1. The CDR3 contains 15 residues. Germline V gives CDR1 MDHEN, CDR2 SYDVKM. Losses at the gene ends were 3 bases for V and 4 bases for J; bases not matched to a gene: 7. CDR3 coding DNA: TGTGCCAGCAGTTTCTCAGGGGGCTGGGCCTATGGCTACACCTTC. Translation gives CASSFSGGWAYGYTF.